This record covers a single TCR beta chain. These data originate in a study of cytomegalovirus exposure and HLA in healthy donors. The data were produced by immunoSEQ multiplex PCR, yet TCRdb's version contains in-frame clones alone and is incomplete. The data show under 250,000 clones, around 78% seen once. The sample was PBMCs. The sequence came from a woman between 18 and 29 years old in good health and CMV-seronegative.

This CDR3 is CATSRRDSGNTIYF. In nucleotides, the CDR3 is TGTGCCACCAGCAGAAGGGACTCTGGAAACACCATATATTTT. This chain connects TRBV15 to TRBJ1-3; D is ambiguous. The CDR3 totals 14 residues. Per the germline V gene, CDR1 is LNHNV and CDR2 is YYDKDF (reference sequence). V lost 2 bases, J lost 0 bases, and 5 bases lay in between.